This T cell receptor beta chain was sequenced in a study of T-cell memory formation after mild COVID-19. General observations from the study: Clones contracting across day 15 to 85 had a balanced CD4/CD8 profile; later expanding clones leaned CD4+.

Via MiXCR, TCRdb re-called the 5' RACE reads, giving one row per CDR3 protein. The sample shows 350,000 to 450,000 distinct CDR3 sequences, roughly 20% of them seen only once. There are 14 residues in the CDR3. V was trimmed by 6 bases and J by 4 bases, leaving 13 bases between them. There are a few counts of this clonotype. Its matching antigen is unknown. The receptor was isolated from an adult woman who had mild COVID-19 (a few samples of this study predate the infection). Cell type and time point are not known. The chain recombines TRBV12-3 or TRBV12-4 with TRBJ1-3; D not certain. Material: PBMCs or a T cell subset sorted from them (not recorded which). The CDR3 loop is CASRLPHAGNTIYF. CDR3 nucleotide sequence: TGTGCCAGCAGATTACCCCACGCAGGAAACACCATATATTTT.